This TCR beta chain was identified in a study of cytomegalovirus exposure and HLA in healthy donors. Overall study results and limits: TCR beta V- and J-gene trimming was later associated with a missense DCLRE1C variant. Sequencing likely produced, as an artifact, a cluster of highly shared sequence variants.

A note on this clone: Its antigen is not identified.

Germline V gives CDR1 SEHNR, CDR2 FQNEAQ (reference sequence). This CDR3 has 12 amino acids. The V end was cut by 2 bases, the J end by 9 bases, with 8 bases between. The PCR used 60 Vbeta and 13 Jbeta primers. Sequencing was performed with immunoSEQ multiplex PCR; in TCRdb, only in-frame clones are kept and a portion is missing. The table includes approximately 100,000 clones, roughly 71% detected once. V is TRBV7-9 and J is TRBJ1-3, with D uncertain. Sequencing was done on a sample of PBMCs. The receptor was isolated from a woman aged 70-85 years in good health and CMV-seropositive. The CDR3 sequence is CASSLSEGTIYF. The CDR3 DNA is TGTGCCAGCAGCTTATCCGAGGGCACCATATATTTT.